A single sample gave rise to the 18 T cell receptor beta chains below, sequenced in a study of blood T cell repertoires in COVID-19. Method: immunoSEQ multiplex PCR; TCRdb's copy keeps in-frame clones and lacks some. The sample shows about 190,000 clones, roughly 88% of them seen only once. The sequenced sample consisted of peripheral blood. These receptors originate from a woman younger than 45 with acute or convalescent COVID-19.

This chain links TRBV5-4 with TRBJ1-1; D gene uncertain. This CDR3 is 10 amino acids long. Between the trimmed V and J ends, which lost 1 base and 10 bases, there was a span of 5 bases. The germline V gene has CDR1 SGHNT and CDR2 YYREEE (reference sequence). The CDR3 loop reads CASSLLGAFF. The DNA for the CDR3 is TGTGCCAGCAGCTTGCTAGGAGCTTTCTTT.

This clone was detected a few times. The rearrangement links TRBV6-5 to TRBJ1-2; no firm D call. The CDR3 loop spans 15 amino acids. V shed 6 bases and J shed 3 bases, with 17 bases lying between them. Germline CDR1 reads MNHEY; CDR2 reads SVGAGI. This chain's CDR3 is CASRVNRQAHYGYTF. CDR3 nucleotide sequence: TGTGCCAGCAGGGTAAATCGGCAGGCACACTATGGCTACACCTTC.

CDR3 sequence reads: CASSLRFFGYEQYF. The CDR3 bases are TGTGCCAGCAGCTTGAGGTTTTTTGGCTACGAGCAGTACTTC. The chain uses TRBV11-2 and TRBJ2-7, with D unclear. Germline-derived CDR1 and CDR2 are SGHAT and FQNNGV. The CDR3 contains 14 residues. V dropped 3 bases and J dropped 3 bases, with 12 bases sitting between them.

This chain links TRBV18 with TRBJ1-5; 7 nucleotides align to TRBD1. Germline V lookup: CDR1 KGHSH, CDR2 LQKENI. The length of the CDR3 is 15 residues. V was clipped by 3 bases and J by 5 bases; unmatched bases: 7. CDR3 nucleotide sequence: TGTGCCAGCTCACCTAGACAGGGTCCGTATCAGCCCCAGCATTTT. Translated, it gives CASSPRQGPYQPQHF.

The V gene is TRBV4-1, the J gene TRBJ1-5; 8 bases match TRBD1. V lost 0 bases and J lost 7; bases outside the gene matches: 2. The CDR3 spans 14 residues. Germline lookup yields CDR1 MGHRA and CDR2 YSYEKL. The CDR3: CASSQEGDRQPQHF. The CDR3 DNA is TGCGCCAGCAGCCAAGAAGGGGACAGGCAGCCCCAGCATTTT.

This chain connects TRBV3-1 (or the pseudogene TRBV3-2) to TRBJ2-7; tentative D call: TRBD1 (6 bases). Germline V gene sequence: CDR1 LGHDT, CDR2 YNNKEL (reference sequence). CDR3 length: 15 residues. The V gene lost 2 bases and the J gene lost 6 bases, with 17 bases spanning the gap. CDR3 loop: CASSQYRGRGSEQYF. Written as DNA, the CDR3 is TGTGCCAGCAGCCAATATCGGGGAAGGGGGTCCGAGCAGTACTTC.

J is TRBJ2-7 and V is TRBV2, with D tentatively TRBD1 (5 bases). V was trimmed by 10 bases and J by 5 bases, leaving 18 bases between them. The CDR3 sequence is 13 residues long. Germline V CDR1 and CDR2: SNHLY, FYNNEI. Written as DNA, the CDR3 is TGTGCCACCCAACTTATACAGGACCACGAGCAGTACTTC. Amino acid sequence: CATQLIQDHEQYF.

The chain employs TRBV6-5 and TRBJ1-1; tentative D call: TRBD1 (5 bases). Trimming took 8 bases from V and 3 from J, leaving 10 bases between them. Germline V CDR1 and CDR2: MNHEY, SVGAGI. The CDR3 totals 12 residues. CDR3 residues: CASDRRDTEAFF. The CDR3, as DNA: TGTGCCAGCGACAGACGGGACACTGAAGCTTTCTTT.

The V and J genes are TRBV5-4 and TRBJ1-3; 7 nucleotides match TRBD1. The CDR3 is 14 amino acids. Germline assignment: CDR1 SGHNT and CDR2 YYREEE (reference sequence). The trim removed 4 bases at V and 4 bases at J, leaving 5 bases unmatched. CDR3 loop: CASSMGQKGNTIYF. CDR3 in DNA: TGTGCCAGCAGCATGGGACAGAAAGGAAACACCATATATTTT.

The chain links TRBV23-1 to TRBJ1-2, with 10 bases fitting TRBD1. TRBV23-1 is classed as an ORF, of uncertain function. The CDR3 runs to 15 residues. V lost 0 bases, J lost 7 bases, and 5 bases stayed unmatched. CDR3 nucleotides: TGCGCCAGCAGTCAATCTGCCCGGACAGGGGGTGGCTACACCTTC. Protein: CASSQSARTGGGYTF.

This chain connects TRBV20-1 to TRBJ2-5; maybe TRBD1 (6 bases). Germline V gives CDR1 DFQATT, CDR2 SNEGSKA (reference sequence). This CDR3 is built from 15 residues. V was shortened by 3 bases and J by 4 bases, with 18 bases between the two germline ends. In DNA form, the CDR3 reads TGCAGTGCTAGTGGGGGCCTAACATATACAGAGACCCAGTACTTC. Protein sequence: CSASGGLTYTETQYF.

This clone was observed a single time. The chain recombines TRBV7-9 with TRBJ1-2, with 9 bases that match TRBD1. J lost 8 bases, V lost 1 base, and 5 bases had no gene match. CDR1 is SEHNR, CDR2 FQNEAQ, per germline (reference sequence). This CDR3 is 14 amino acids long. The CDR3 region is CASSLGTGAGGYTF. In DNA form, the CDR3 reads TGTGCCAGCAGCTTAGGGACAGGGGCTGGAGGCTACACCTTC.

The chain recombines TRBV5-1 with TRBJ2-7; TRBD1 is a possible D gene (6 bases). Trimming pared 4 bases from V and 2 bases from J, leaving 13 bases between. Germline V gene sequence: CDR1 SGHRS, CDR2 YFSETQ. The CDR3 runs to 14 residues. The CDR3 reads CASSPRGTTYEQYF. The CDR3 DNA follows: TGCGCCAGCAGCCCGAGGGGGACCACCTACGAGCAGTACTTC.

The rearrangement uses TRBV29-1 and TRBJ2-5, with 8 positions matching TRBD1. Unmatched junction bases numbered 4, after V lost 6 bases and J lost 7 bases. The CDR3 extends over 11 amino acids. The V gene's germline CDR1 is SQVTM and CDR2 ANQGSEA. The CDR3 here is CSVQGGGTQYF. The CDR3 DNA reads as TGCAGCGTACAGGGGGGTGGGACCCAGTACTTC.

This chain uses TRBV29-1 with TRBJ2-7, with TRBD2 identical over 8 bases. V lost 6 bases and J lost 5; bases outside the gene matches: 6. Germline V gives CDR1 SQVTM, CDR2 ANQGSEA. The CDR3 sequence is 12 residues long. The CDR3 reads CSVTAGVNEQYF. The CDR3 DNA reads as TGCAGCGTCACAGCGGGAGTGAACGAGCAGTACTTC.

The V and J genes are TRBV14 and TRBJ2-3; D is undetermined. V was cut by 4 bases and J by 2 bases, with 13 bases left in between. The germline V gene encodes CDR1 SGHDN and CDR2 FVKESK. This CDR3 spans 15 amino acids. The CDR3 DNA follows: TGTGCCAGCAGCCCAACAAAGACAATCACAGATACGCAGTATTTT. The encoded protein is CASSPTKTITDTQYF.

The rearrangement uses TRBV3-1 (or the pseudogene TRBV3-2) and TRBJ2-5, with a weak D call TRBD2 (5 bases). Germline-derived CDR1 and CDR2 are LGHDT and YNNKEL (reference sequence). Deletions cut 8 bases from V and 2 bases from J, with 9 bases between. The CDR3 covers 12 residues. CDR3 sequence (DNA): TGTGCCAGCGCTAGCCAGCAAGAGACCCAGTACTTC. Protein product: CASASQQETQYF.

The chain employs TRBV7-2 and TRBJ2-7; TRBD2 might be the D (7 bases). V gave up 4 bases and J gave up 0 bases, with 19 bases separating them. The CDR3 runs to 17 residues. CDR1 is SGHTA and CDR2 is FQGNSA in the germline V gene. The CDR3 sequence is CASSSLKGEGSSYEQYF. In nucleotides, the CDR3 is TGTGCCAGCAGCTCCCTAAAGGGGGAGGGAAGCTCCTACGAGCAGTACTTC.